This TCR beta chain was retrieved from a study of blood T cell repertoires in COVID-19 (TCRdb year 2020). As for the study more broadly: Collaborator samples came from the United States, Italy and Spain and covered acute and convalescent phases of COVID-19. The prospective study material was composed of cDNA or gDNA derived from T cells, B-cell-depleted T cells, or PBMCs. The dataset comprised deeply sampled blood TCRbeta repertoires from subjects exposed to, actively infected with, or recovered from COVID-19. The repertoires were released in a freely available public database meant as a resource for research on the immune response to SARS-CoV-2. The samples were drawn from two sources: the first 160 participants of the ongoing ImmuneRACE study, and 1,200 or so subjects contributed by 6 global collaborators. Nearly every sample came with metadata listing a de-identified subject ID, COVID-19 status, age in years and sex. Where available, HLA class I and class II types were obtained from metadata supplied by the sample provider rather than from assay-based typing. Overall results and qualifications from the work: The quantity of clinical and demographic metadata differed by source and by participant and was supplied without curation.

Collaborating institutions collected whole blood in K2EDTA tubes following their own protocols. Collaborator samples were shipped for TCRbeta analysis as frozen whole blood, isolated PBMCs, or DNA extracted from either sample type. The V and J ends are trimmed by 8 bases and 6 bases, leaving 23 bases between them. Including cysteine and phenylalanine, the CDR3 has 15 amino acids. Only the CDR3 region is kept as DNA, spanning 45 bases read in frame from base 1. The germline V gene gives CDR1 as SNHLY and CDR2 as FYNNEI. TCRbeta CDR3 regions were amplified from genomic DNA by means of the immunoSEQ Assay, a bias-controlled multiplex PCR. As for the original processing: Nucleated cell counts per sample were estimated from amplification of reference gene primers within the assay. To quantify the absolute abundance of each unique TCRbeta CDR3 rearrangement, sequence reads were collapsed and filtered. For each sample, productive Simpson clonality was calculated by taking the square root of Simpson's diversity index across productive rearrangements. Drawn from immuneACCESS, this table holds only the in-frame rearrangements with V and J called that TCRdb kept. Clones are partly lost; checked studies trace under half to an unresolved V gene and leave the rest unexplained. V and J calls and clone size are those listed in that table; D and trimming were worked out from the DNA. The sample has over 200,000 clones on record, approximately 88% of them singletons. The ten largest clones capture about 0.74% of the sample.

With regard to this clone: The clone's antigen remains unknown. Qualities for individual bases were not recorded, and no much larger clone is one base off.

The receptor was derived from a woman in her thirties with acute or convalescent COVID-19. The sequenced sample was peripheral blood. The V and J genes are TRBV2 and TRBJ2-7; TRBD1 might be the D gene, on 5 matching bases. The nucleotide sequence reads as follows: TGTGCCAGCCGCTACGACCGTAGGGGTCGCGTCGAGCAGTACTTC. Translated, it gives CASRYDRRGRVEQYF.